The 19 T cell receptor beta chains below were found in one sample sequenced in a study of blood T cell repertoires in COVID-19. The method was immunoSEQ multiplex PCR; TCRdb's version includes in-frame clones alone and lacks a portion of them. The top ten hold roughly 16% of the sample, which has about 83,000 clones, roughly 80% seen once. Sequenced sample: peripheral blood. The source of these receptors is a woman aged 80 or older with acute or convalescent COVID-19.

The J gene is TRBJ1-1, the V gene TRBV19; D call uncertain. The CDR3 runs to 15 residues. The germline V and J ends were trimmed by 6 bases and 2 bases, with 16 bases remaining between them. Germline V CDR1 and CDR2: LNHDA, SQIVND (reference sequence). The CDR3 protein is CASSYFGVINTEAFF. The CDR3 nucleotides are TGTGCCAGTAGCTATTTCGGGGTGATAAACACTGAAGCTTTCTTT. The full variable domain, completed using reference TRBV19 and TRBJ1-1, is DGGITQSPKYLFRKEGQNVTLSCEQNLNHDAMYWYRQDPGQGLRLIYYSQIVNDFQKGDIAEGYSVSREKKESFPLTVTSAQKNPTAFYLCASSYFGVINTEAFFGQGTRLTVV.

V and J are TRBV3-1 (or the pseudogene TRBV3-2) and TRBJ2-3; 7 nucleotides line up with TRBD2. Unmatched junction bases numbered 5, after V lost 4 bases and J lost 4 bases. The CDR3 consists of 14 residues. Germline values: CDR1 LGHDT, CDR2 YNNKEL (reference sequence). CDR3: CASSRRLAADTQYF. CDR3 nucleotides: TGTGCCAGCAGCCGGCGACTAGCAGCAGATACGCAGTATTTT.

The J gene is TRBJ1-2, the V gene TRBV9; 7 positions agree with TRBD1. The CDR3 covers 15 residues. V lost 0 bases and J lost 7; bases outside the gene matches: 9. CDR1 and CDR2 (germline): SGDLS, YYNGEE. The CDR3 DNA reads as TGTGCCAGCAGCGTAGCTCTACAGGGGATGAGTGGCTACACCTTC. This gives the protein CASSVALQGMSGYTF.

The sample holds one count of this clone. The chain uses TRBV27 and TRBJ2-3; 9 nucleotides agree with TRBD2. Per the germline V gene, CDR1 is MNHEY and CDR2 is SMNVEV (reference sequence). The CDR3 has 15 amino acids. V lost 4 bases, J lost 11 bases, and 13 bases stayed unmatched. The CDR3 DNA follows: TGTGCCAGCAGTTCCTTGGGCGGGGGGGTCCTCCGGCAGTATTTT. Encoded protein: CASSSLGGGVLRQYF.

The chain links TRBV7-8 to TRBJ2-5; no clear D. The germline V and J ends were trimmed by 3 bases and 0 bases, with 8 bases remaining between them. CDR1 and CDR2 (germline): SGHVS, FQNEAQ. The CDR3 is made up of 14 amino acids. The CDR3 protein is CASSFLPYQETQYF. DNA of the CDR3: TGTGCCAGCAGCTTCCTTCCGTACCAAGAGACCCAGTACTTC.

The chain uses TRBV19 and TRBJ2-1, with 10 bases fitting TRBD2. Germline-derived CDR1 and CDR2 are LNHDA and SQIVND (reference sequence). V was clipped by 3 bases and J by 5 bases; unmatched bases: 7. The CDR3 contains 16 residues. This CDR3 is CASSIPRTSGNNEQFF. DNA for the CDR3: TGTGCCAGTAGTATCCCAAGGACTAGCGGAAACAATGAGCAGTTCTTC.

V and J are TRBV3-1 (or the pseudogene TRBV3-2) and TRBJ1-5, with TRBD1 identical over 10 bases. The CDR3 loop spans 14 amino acids. Germline V lookup: CDR1 LGHDT, CDR2 YNNKEL (reference sequence). V was clipped by 5 bases and J by 7 bases; unmatched bases: 5. CDR3: CASSMGQGMQPQHF. The CDR3 region has the DNA TGTGCCAGCAGCATGGGACAGGGGATGCAGCCCCAGCATTTT.

The chain links TRBV2 to TRBJ2-3; 8 bases are shared with TRBD1. This CDR3 spans 15 amino acids. Germline V gives CDR1 SNHLY, CDR2 FYNNEI. The junction had 9 bases not matched to a gene; V was cut back by 5 bases and J by 5 bases. CDR3 sequence: CASSTRQGRGDTQYF. The CDR3 region has the DNA TGTGCCAGCAGTACCCGACAGGGGCGAGGAGATACGCAGTATTTT.

This rearrangement joins TRBV25-1 to TRBJ2-1; the D gene is possibly TRBD2 (6 bases). CDR1 and CDR2 (germline): MGHDK, SYGVNS. V lost 4 bases and J 6 bases, leaving 13 bases between the germline ends. The CDR3 length is 14 residues. CDR3 amino acids: CASSGIGGVNEQFF. CDR3 DNA sequence: TGTGCCAGCAGTGGAATCGGAGGGGTCAATGAGCAGTTCTTC. The full variable domain, with the rest looked up from reference TRBV25-1 and TRBJ2-1, is EADIYQTPRYLVIGTGKKITLECSQTMGHDKMYWYQQDPGMELHLIHYSYGVNSTEKGDLSSESTVSRIRTEHFPLTLESARPSHTSQYLCASSGIGGVNEQFFGPGTRLTVL.

This rearrangement joins TRBV2 to TRBJ2-2, with TRBD2 matching 9 bases. Germline CDR1 reads SNHLY; CDR2 reads FYNNEI. The CDR3 has 14 residues. CDR3 nucleotide sequence: TGTGCACTCAAGGGACTAGCCAACACCGGGGAGCTGTTTTTT. It specifies CALKGLANTGELFF.

The sample holds a few counts of this clone. V gene TRBV2 combines with J gene TRBJ2-1, with 16 bases matching TRBD2. The CDR3 has 18 amino acids. Trimming took 4 bases from V and 8 from J; bases not matched to a gene: 11. From germline, CDR1 is SNHLY and CDR2 FYNNEI. CDR3 residues: CASSGDLGTSGGAHEQFF. Written as DNA, the CDR3 is TGTGCCAGCAGTGGGGATCTCGGGACTAGCGGGGGGGCCCATGAGCAGTTCTTC. Together with reference TRBV2 and TRBJ2-1, the CDR3 gives the full variable domain: EPEVTQTPSHQVTQMGQEVILRCVPISNHLYFYWYRQILGQKVEFLVSFYNNEISEKSEIFDDQFSVERPDGSNFTLKIRSTKLEDSAMYFCASSGDLGTSGGAHEQFFGPGTRLTVL.

The rearrangement uses TRBV6-6 and TRBJ2-7; TRBD1 aligns across 7 bases. Germline lookup yields CDR1 MNHNY and CDR2 SVGAGI (reference sequence). Trimming took 5 bases from V and 0 from J; bases not matched to a gene: 4. CDR3 size: 14 residues. The CDR3 is CASSGQELSYEQYF. The CDR3 region has the DNA TGTGCCAGCAGTGGACAGGAGCTCTCCTACGAGCAGTACTTC.

The chain is built from TRBV6-2 or TRBV6-3 and TRBJ2-6, with TRBD1 matching over 8 bases. CDR1 and CDR2 (germline): MNHEY, SVGEGT. The CDR3 spans 20 residues. V lost 2 bases and J lost 2; bases outside the gene matches: 14. CDR3 protein: CASSYHLDRARGTGANVLTF. The CDR3 DNA sequence: TGTGCCAGCAGTTACCACCTGGACAGGGCGAGGGGGACTGGGGCCAACGTCCTGACTTTC.

The rearrangement joins TRBV7-9 to TRBJ2-7; 13 nucleotides line up with TRBD2. The CDR3 contains 15 residues. CDR1 is SEHNR and CDR2 is FQNEAQ in the germline V gene (reference sequence). The trim removed 3 bases at V and 5 bases at J, leaving 4 bases unmatched. The CDR3 is CASSFGLAGVDEQYF. DNA of the CDR3: TGTGCCAGCAGCTTCGGACTAGCGGGGGTGGACGAGCAGTACTTC.

This chain connects TRBV6-5 to TRBJ1-1, with D uncertain. The CDR3 is 11 amino acids. Looked up from germline, CDR1 is MNHEY and CDR2 is SVGAGI. The V end was cut by 2 bases, the J end by 11 bases, with 9 bases between. CDR3 DNA: TGTGCCAGCAGTTACCGGGGAGGTGCTTTCTTT. This translates into CASSYRGGAFF.

The chain joins TRBV27 to TRBJ2-1; 9 bases match TRBD1. Per germline, CDR1 MNHEY and CDR2 SMNVEV (reference sequence). The V gene end was trimmed by 3 bases and the J gene end by 9 bases; junction bases not matched to a gene: 6. The CDR3 length is 14 residues. In nucleotides, the CDR3 is TGTGCCAGCAGTTTCCGGGACAGGGTTGGTGAGCAGTTCTTC. Amino acids: CASSFRDRVGEQFF.

The rearrangement joins TRBV9 to TRBJ2-3; 7 bases fit TRBD2. The CDR3 extends over 13 amino acids. Germline V gene sequence: CDR1 SGDLS, CDR2 YYNGEE. V shed 2 bases and J 8 bases; nucleotides not matched to a gene: 5. CDR3 loop: CASSVGGDGTQYF. CDR3 sequence (DNA): TGTGCCAGCAGCGTTGGGGGGGACGGTACGCAGTATTTT.

The rearrangement links TRBV5-5 to TRBJ1-6; D possibly corresponds to TRBD1 (5 bases). The CDR3 is made up of 17 amino acids. Trimming pared 0 bases from V and 2 bases from J, leaving 12 bases between. Germline lookup yields CDR1 SGHKS and CDR2 YYEKEE (reference sequence). The chain's CDR3 is CASSLEAGTAYNSPLHF. CDR3 coding DNA: TGTGCCAGCAGCTTGGAAGCAGGGACTGCCTATAATTCACCCCTCCACTTT.

This clone was recorded once. The rearrangement uses TRBV11-3 and TRBJ2-7; tentative D call: TRBD1 (7 bases). V was trimmed by 6 bases and J by 3 bases, leaving 15 bases between them. CDR1 and CDR2 from the germline V gene are SGHNT and YENEEA. The CDR3 extends over 14 amino acids. The CDR3 DNA sequence: TGTGCCAGCAGACGAGCAGGGGGGATCTACGAGCAGTACTTC. Encoded protein: CASRRAGGIYEQYF.